This section outlines one TCR beta chain sequence together with its context. Antigen: not known. PCR involved 60 Vbeta and 13 Jbeta primers. Here immunoSEQ multiplex PCR was the method, and the copy in TCRdb shows in-frame clones only, minus some. The table includes roughly 69,000 clones, 65% to 70% detected once. The data belong to a study of cytomegalovirus exposure and HLA in healthy donors. Broader study findings: Sequencing likely generated an artifact that appeared as a cluster of highly shared sequence variants. Listed as cytomegalovirus-associated were 150 to 200 TCR beta chains. An apparent linkage of common viral pathogens to several of the most significant clusters emerged in a later analysis. No immune exposure information besides CMV serostatus was available.

Trimming pared 6 bases from V and 5 bases from J, leaving 11 bases between. This CDR3 is 13 amino acids long. Germline V gene data show CDR1 as MNHNS and CDR2 as SASEGT. The chain has TRBV6-1 and TRBJ2-1; D might be TRBD1 (6 bases). The sequenced sample was PBMCs. This receptor was obtained from a male donor in good health and CMV-seropositive. The CDR3 nucleotides are TGTGCCAGCAGGAACACAGGGCACAATGAGCAGTTCTTC. It specifies CASRNTGHNEQFF.